This T cell receptor (beta chain) derives from a study of early T cells in non-severe SARS-CoV-2 infection. Overall study context: Unsorted whole blood bulk RNA was sequenced, with unpaired chains. Study-wide findings and caveats: Private and CD4 specificities were missed by VDJdb matching, skewed to anti-spike CD8.

Tagging with unique molecular identifiers was applied to individual cDNA molecules. Via MiXCR, TCRdb re-called the 5' RACE reads, giving one row per CDR3 protein. The table records approximately 57,000 distinct CDR3 sequences, around an eighth of them present only once. Turning to this clonotype: The antigen is unknown.

This CDR3 region has 18 residues. The ends were cut back, 3 bases at V and 4 bases at J, with 25 bases in the middle. Germline assignment: CDR1 ENHRY and CDR2 SYGVKD. This receptor was taken from an adult who was a healthcare worker with PCR-confirmed SARS-CoV-2 infection or an uninfected control (not recorded which). The chain joins TRBV10-3 to TRBJ2-7; a possible D gene is TRBD1 (8 bases). The sample was whole blood. The CDR3 DNA reads TGTGCCATCAGTGAATCCCCGGGAGGCCAGGGGGCCTCGTACGAGCAGTACTTC. Translation gives CAISESPGGQGASYEQYF.